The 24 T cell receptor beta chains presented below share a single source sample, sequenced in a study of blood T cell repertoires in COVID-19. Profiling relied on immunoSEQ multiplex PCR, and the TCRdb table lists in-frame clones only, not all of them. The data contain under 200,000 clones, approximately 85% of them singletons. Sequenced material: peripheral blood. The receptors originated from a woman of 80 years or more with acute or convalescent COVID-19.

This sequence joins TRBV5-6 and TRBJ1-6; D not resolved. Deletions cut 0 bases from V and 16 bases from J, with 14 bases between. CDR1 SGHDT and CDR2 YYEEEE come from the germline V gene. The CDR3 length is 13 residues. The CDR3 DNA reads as TGTGCCAGCAGCTTGGAATCCTCTTCCCCGCTCCACTTT. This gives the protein CASSLESSSPLHF.

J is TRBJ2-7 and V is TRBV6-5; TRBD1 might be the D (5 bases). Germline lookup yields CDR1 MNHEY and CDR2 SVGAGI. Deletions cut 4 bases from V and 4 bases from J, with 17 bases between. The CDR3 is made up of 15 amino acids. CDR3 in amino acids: CASSLWARAVYEQYF. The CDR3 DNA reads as TGTGCCAGCAGTTTATGGGCCAGGGCAGTATACGAGCAGTACTTC.

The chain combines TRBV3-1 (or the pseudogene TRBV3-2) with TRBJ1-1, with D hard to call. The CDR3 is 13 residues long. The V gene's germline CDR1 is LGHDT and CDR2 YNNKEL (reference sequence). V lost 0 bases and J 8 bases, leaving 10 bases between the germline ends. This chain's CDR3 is CASSQDWEREAFF. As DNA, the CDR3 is TGTGCCAGCAGCCAAGATTGGGAGAGAGAAGCTTTCTTT.

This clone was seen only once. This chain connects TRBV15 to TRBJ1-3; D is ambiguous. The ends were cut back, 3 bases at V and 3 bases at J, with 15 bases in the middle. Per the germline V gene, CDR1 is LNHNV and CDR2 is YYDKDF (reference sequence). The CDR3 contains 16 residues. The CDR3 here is CATSSDRGGFGNTIYF. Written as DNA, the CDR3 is TGTGCCACCAGCAGTGACCGGGGAGGGTTTGGAAACACCATATATTTT.

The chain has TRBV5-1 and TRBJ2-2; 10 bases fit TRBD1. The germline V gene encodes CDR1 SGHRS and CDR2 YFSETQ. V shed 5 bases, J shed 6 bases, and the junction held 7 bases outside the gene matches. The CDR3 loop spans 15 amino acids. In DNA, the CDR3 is TGCGCCAGCAGGATGGGGACAGGGGCAGCCGGGGAGCTGTTTTTT. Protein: CASRMGTGAAGELFF.

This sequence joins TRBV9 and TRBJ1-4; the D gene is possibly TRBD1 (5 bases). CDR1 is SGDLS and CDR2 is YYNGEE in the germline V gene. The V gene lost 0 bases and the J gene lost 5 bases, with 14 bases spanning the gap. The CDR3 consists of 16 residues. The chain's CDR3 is CASSVAGGVQNEKLFF. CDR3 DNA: TGTGCCAGCAGCGTAGCGGGGGGGGTCCAAAATGAAAAACTGTTTTTT.

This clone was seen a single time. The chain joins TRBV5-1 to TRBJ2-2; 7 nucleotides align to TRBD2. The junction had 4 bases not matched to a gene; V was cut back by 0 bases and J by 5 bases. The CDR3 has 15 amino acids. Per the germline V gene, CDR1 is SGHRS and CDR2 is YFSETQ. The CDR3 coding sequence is TGCGCCAGCAGCTTGGGAACTAGCGCGACCGGGGAGCTGTTTTTT. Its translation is CASSLGTSATGELFF.

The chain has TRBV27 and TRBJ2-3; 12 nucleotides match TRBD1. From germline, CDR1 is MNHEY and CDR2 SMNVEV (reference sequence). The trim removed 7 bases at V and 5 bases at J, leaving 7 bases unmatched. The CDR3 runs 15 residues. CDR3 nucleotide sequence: TGTGCCAGCAACAATTGGGACAGGGGGCAAGATACGCAGTATTTT. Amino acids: CASNNWDRGQDTQYF.

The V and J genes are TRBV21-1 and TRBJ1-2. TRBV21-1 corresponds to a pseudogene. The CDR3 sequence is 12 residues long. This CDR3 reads CAPGGINYGYTF. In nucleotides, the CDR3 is TGTGCCCCGGGGGGAATTAACTATGGCTACACCTTC.

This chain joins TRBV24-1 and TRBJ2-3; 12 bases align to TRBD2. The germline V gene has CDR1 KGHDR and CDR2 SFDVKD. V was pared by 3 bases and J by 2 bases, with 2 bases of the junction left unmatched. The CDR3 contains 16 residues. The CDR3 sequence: CATSDRTSGNTDTQYF. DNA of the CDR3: TGTGCCACCAGTGATCGGACTAGCGGGAACACAGATACGCAGTATTTT.

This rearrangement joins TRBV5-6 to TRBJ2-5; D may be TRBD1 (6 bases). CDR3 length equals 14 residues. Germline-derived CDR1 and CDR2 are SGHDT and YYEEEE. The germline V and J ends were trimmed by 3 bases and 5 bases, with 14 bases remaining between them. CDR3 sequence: CASSSQGSRETQYF. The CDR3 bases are TGTGCCAGCAGCTCTCAGGGGAGTAGGGAGACCCAGTACTTC.

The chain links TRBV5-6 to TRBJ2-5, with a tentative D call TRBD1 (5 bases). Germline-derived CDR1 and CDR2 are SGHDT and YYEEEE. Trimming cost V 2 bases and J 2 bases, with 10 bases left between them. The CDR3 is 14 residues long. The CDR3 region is CASSFLTAQETQYF. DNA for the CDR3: TGTGCCAGCAGCTTCCTGACAGCACAAGAGACCCAGTACTTC.

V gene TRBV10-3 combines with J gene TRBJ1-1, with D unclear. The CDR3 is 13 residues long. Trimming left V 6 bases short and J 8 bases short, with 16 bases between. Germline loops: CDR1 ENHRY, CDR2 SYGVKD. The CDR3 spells CAIRTAGSREAFF. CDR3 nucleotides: TGTGCCATCAGGACGGCAGGTAGTAGGGAAGCTTTCTTT.

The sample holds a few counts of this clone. For the CDR3, the DNA is TGTGCCAGCAGCTTAGTGAGCTCTGGAAACACCATATATTTT. Amino acids: CASSLVSSGNTIYF. This chain uses TRBV11-2 with TRBJ1-3; D unclear. Looked up from germline, CDR1 is SGHAT and CDR2 is FQNNGV. Trimming shortened V by 1 base and J by 0 bases, and 4 bases separated the two germline ends. This CDR3 is 14 amino acids long.

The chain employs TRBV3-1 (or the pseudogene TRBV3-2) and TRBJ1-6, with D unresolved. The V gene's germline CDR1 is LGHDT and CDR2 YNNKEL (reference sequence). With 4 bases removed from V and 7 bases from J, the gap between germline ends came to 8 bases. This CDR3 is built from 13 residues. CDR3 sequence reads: CASSPPRNSPLHF. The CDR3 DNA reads TGTGCCAGCAGCCCCCCGCGGAATTCACCCCTCCACTTT.

The CDR3 DNA follows: TGTGCGACTGTGGCGGGAGGGCCTCCAGATACGCAGTATTTT. Its protein is CATVAGGPPDTQYF. The chain carries TRBV6-6 and TRBJ2-3, with TRBD2 matching over 9 bases. In germline, CDR1 is MNHNY, CDR2 SVGAGI (reference sequence). CDR3 length equals 14 residues.

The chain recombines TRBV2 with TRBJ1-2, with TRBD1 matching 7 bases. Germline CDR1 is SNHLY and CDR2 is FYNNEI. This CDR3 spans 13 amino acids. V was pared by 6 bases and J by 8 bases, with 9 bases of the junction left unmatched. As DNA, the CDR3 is TGTGCCAGCAGGCTCGTCGGGACAGAGGGCTACACCTTC. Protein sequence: CASRLVGTEGYTF.

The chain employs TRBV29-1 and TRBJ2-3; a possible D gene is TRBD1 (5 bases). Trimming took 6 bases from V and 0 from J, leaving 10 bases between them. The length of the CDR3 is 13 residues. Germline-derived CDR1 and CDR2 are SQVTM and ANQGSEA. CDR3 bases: TGCAGCGTAAGCAGGGCCAGCACAGATACGCAGTATTTT. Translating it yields CSVSRASTDTQYF.

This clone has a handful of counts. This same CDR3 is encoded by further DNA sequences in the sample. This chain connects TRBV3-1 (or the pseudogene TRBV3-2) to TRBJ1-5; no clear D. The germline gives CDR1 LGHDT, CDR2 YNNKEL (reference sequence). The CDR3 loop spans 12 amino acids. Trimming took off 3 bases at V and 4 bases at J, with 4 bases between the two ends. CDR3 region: CASSHLNQPQHF. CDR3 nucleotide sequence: TGTGCCAGCAGCCATCTTAATCAGCCCCAGCATTTT.

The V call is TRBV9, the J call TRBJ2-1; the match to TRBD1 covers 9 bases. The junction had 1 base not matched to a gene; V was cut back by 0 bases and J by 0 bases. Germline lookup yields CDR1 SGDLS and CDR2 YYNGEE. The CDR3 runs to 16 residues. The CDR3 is CASSVVGQGSYNEQFF. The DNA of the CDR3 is TGTGCCAGCAGCGTAGTGGGACAGGGCTCCTACAATGAGCAGTTCTTC.

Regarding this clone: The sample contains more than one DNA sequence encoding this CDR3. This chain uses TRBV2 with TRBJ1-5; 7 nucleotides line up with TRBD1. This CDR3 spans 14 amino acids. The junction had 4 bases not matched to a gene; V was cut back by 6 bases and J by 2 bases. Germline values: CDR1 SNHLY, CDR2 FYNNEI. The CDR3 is CASSDRVGNQPQHF. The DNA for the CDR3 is TGTGCCAGCAGCGACAGGGTGGGCAATCAGCCCCAGCATTTT.

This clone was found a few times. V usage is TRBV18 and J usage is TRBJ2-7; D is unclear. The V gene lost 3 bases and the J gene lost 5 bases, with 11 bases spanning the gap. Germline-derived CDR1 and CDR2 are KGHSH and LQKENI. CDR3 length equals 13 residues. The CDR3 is CASSPLELNEQYF. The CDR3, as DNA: TGTGCCAGCTCACCCCTCGAGCTGAACGAGCAGTACTTC.

The CDR3 is CASSPPRLAPQETQYF. The CDR3 nucleotides are TGTGCCAGCTCACCACCGAGACTAGCGCCCCAAGAGACCCAGTACTTC. The chain uses TRBV18 and TRBJ2-5; TRBD2 matches 8 bases. The CDR3 has 16 amino acids. J was trimmed by 1 base and V by 0 bases; bases with no gene match: 4. Looked up from germline, CDR1 is KGHSH and CDR2 is LQKENI. The entire variable domain, with the rest obtained from reference TRBV18 and TRBJ2-5, is as follows: NAGVMQNPRHLVRRRGQEARLRCSPMKGHSHVYWYRQLPEEGLKFMVYLQKENIIDESGMPKERFSAEFPKEGPSILRIQQVVRGDSAAYFCASSPPRLAPQETQYFGPGTRLLVL.

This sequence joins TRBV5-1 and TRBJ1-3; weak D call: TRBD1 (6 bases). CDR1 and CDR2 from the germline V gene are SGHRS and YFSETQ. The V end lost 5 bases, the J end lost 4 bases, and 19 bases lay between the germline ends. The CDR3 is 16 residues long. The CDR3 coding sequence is TGCGCCAGCAGTCCAGGGGTACTACCGGGGGGAAACACCATATATTTT. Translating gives CASSPGVLPGGNTIYF.